These T cell receptor beta chains were read from a single sample in a study of blood T cell repertoires in COVID-19. Assay used: immunoSEQ multiplex PCR; TCRdb lists only in-frame clones, some missing. The sample shows 150,000 to 200,000 clones, 80% to 90% of them seen only once. The specimen was peripheral blood. These receptors all stem from a man aged 50 to 60 with active or convalescent COVID-19. CDR3s include the opening cysteine and the closing phenylalanine or tryptophan. Each record gives: D gene, clone size, J gene, V gene, CDR3 DNA, CDR3 protein. The D gene is left open where the match is weak. Clone size is given for some rows only: seen once, a few or many times, or a class if the clone is expanded.

>-|-|TRBJ2-6|TRBV29-1
TGCAGCGTTGACGTCTCTGGGGCCAACGTCCTGACTTTC
CSVDVSGANVLTF
>-|-|TRBJ1-4|TRBV5-6
TGTGCCAGCAGCTTGGTAACAGGGAATGAAAAACTGTTTTTT
CASSLVTGNEKLFF
>TRBD1|-|TRBJ1-4|TRBV27
TGTGCCAGCAGTTACTCCGGGACAGGGGGCGGGAGTGAAAAACTGTTTTTT
CASSYSGTGGGSEKLFF
>-|-|TRBJ2-1|TRBV3-1/TRBV3-2
TGTGCCAGCAGCCAAGGGATTGAGGCTATCTCCTACAATGAGCAGTTCTTC
CASSQGIEAISYNEQFF
>TRBD2|-|TRBJ2-2|TRBV19
TGTGCCAGTAGTCCACCGGGACTAGCGAGAACCGGGGAGCTGTTTTTT
CASSPPGLARTGELFF
>-|-|TRBJ1-2|TRBV7-8
TGTGCCAGCAGCCGCCTGGGGGGTGATGGCTACACCTTC
CASSRLGGDGYTF
>TRBD2|-|TRBJ2-7|TRBV3-1/TRBV3-2
TGTGCCAGCAGCCAAGAGGCCAGCGGGGGTGTCGAGCAGTACTTC
CASSQEASGGVEQYF
>TRBD2|-|TRBJ2-2|TRBV11-2
TGTGCCAGCAGCTTAGATCGCGGGGGGGGACCCGGGGAGCTGTTTTTT
CASSLDRGGGPGELFF
>-|-|TRBJ2-1|TRBV7-2
TGTGCCAGCAGCTTAAAGCGCTGGCATGAGCAGTTCTTC
CASSLKRWHEQFF
>TRBD1|-|TRBJ2-3|TRBV5-1
TGCGCCAGCAGCTTTGGTGACAGGGTCCCAGATACGCAGTATTTT
CASSFGDRVPDTQYF
>TRBD1|-|TRBJ1-1|TRBV5-1
TGCGCCAGCAGCTTGGCCGGGACAGGGATATACACTGAAGCTTTCTTT
CASSLAGTGIYTEAFF
>TRBD1|-|TRBJ2-2|TRBV19
TGTGCCAGTAGTATATTCAGGGGGAACGCCGGGGAGCTGTTTTTT
CASSIFRGNAGELFF
>TRBD1|few|TRBJ1-4|TRBV18
TGTGCCAGCTCACCGACAGGGGCGATAGGCCCTCGGGAAAAACTGTTTTTT
CASSPTGAIGPREKLFF
>-|once|TRBJ2-3|TRBV2
TGTGCCAGCCTAGGACTTCGATCCACAGATACGCAGTATTTT
CASLGLRSTDTQYF
>TRBD2|-|TRBJ2-1|TRBV7-9
TGTGCCAGCAGCTTAGCTAGCGGGGGGGCGAATGAGCAGTTCTTC
CASSLASGGANEQFF
>-|few|TRBJ1-5|TRBV4-3
TGCGCCAGCAGCCAAGATGCTGCGGGGGATCAGCCCCAGCATTTT
CASSQDAAGDQPQHF
>-|-|TRBJ2-7|TRBV29-1
TGCAGCGTGCCATTTGGGGGGAGGTCCTACGAGCAGTACTTC
CSVPFGGRSYEQYF
>-|-|TRBJ1-1|TRBV2
TGTGCCAGCAGTGAAGTAGGGGGGGCGCGGGGCACTGAAGCTTTCTTT
CASSEVGGARGTEAFF
>TRBD1|-|TRBJ1-6|TRBV7-2
TGTGCCAGCAGCTCCGGGACAGGGGAATTCTATAATTCACCCCTCCACTTT
CASSSGTGEFYNSPLHF
>-|few|TRBJ1-6|TRBV28
TGTGCCAGCAGTTTCCGAGGGAACTCACCCCTCCACTTT
CASSFRGNSPLHF
>-|-|TRBJ1-4|TRBV11-2
TGTGCCAGCAGCTTAAGCGAAAAACTGTTTTTT
CASSLSEKLFF
>-|many|TRBJ1-1|TRBV2
TGTGCCAGCAGATTACTGGAGGGGACGAACACTGAAGCTTTCTTT
CASRLLEGTNTEAFF
>-|-|TRBJ1-1|TRBV30
TGTGCCTGGAGTTGGACTAACACTGAAGCTTTCTTT
CAWSWTNTEAFF
>-|few|TRBJ1-1|TRBV6-1
TGTGCCAGCAGTGAAGGGGGGGTTTACACTGAAGCTTTCTTT
CASSEGGVYTEAFF
>TRBD1|once|TRBJ1-3|TRBV9
TGTGCCAGCACTGGTACAGGGGGATCTGGAAACACCATATATTTT
CASTGTGGSGNTIYF
>-|-|TRBJ2-2|TRBV30
TGTGCCTGGAGTACCCGGTTCCGTGAGCCCGGGGAGCTGTTTTTT
CAWSTRFREPGELFF
>-|-|TRBJ1-1|TRBV18
TGTGCCAGCTCACCGCAGGGGATGAACACTGAAGCTTTCTTT
CASSPQGMNTEAFF
>-|-|TRBJ1-2|TRBV28
TGTGCCAGCAGGCCCGGACAGATTGCAAGTGGCTACACCTTC
CASRPGQIASGYTF
>TRBD2|-|TRBJ2-7|TRBV6-2/TRBV6-3
TGTGCCAGCAGTTACCGGGGGGATCACGAGCAGTACTTC
CASSYRGDHEQYF
>-|-|TRBJ2-7|TRBV7-2
TGTGCCAGCAGCTTAGAGGACAGTAGAACCTACGAGCAGTACTTC
CASSLEDSRTYEQYF
>-|-|TRBJ1-6|TRBV12-3/TRBV12-4
TGTGCCAGCAGCCCGCCCCTACCGTTGTTCCTCCACTTT
CASSPPLPLFLHF
>-|few|TRBJ2-4|TRBV11-2
TGTGCCAGCAGCTTAGGGCTCAAAAACATTCAGTACTTC
CASSLGLKNIQYF
>-|-|TRBJ1-1|TRBV28
TGTGCCAGCAGTTTCAGGAACACTGAAGCTTTCTTT
CASSFRNTEAFF
>-|-|TRBJ2-1|TRBV6-1
TGTGCCAGCAGTGATGAAATTGCAGGGGTTAACCATTACAATGAGCAGTTCTTC
CASSDEIAGVNHYNEQFF
>TRBD1|-|TRBJ2-7|TRBV5-1
TGCGCCAGCAGCAACGAATTGGGACAGGCCCCCGAGCAGTACTTC
CASSNELGQAPEQYF
>TRBD1|-|TRBJ1-5|TRBV6-5
TGTGCCAGCAGGGAGACAGGGCCCCAGCCCCAGCATTTT
CASRETGPQPQHF
>-|-|TRBJ2-7|TRBV27
TGTGCCAGCAGCAGCTTGCTGGGGGCCGAGCAGTACTTC
CASSSLLGAEQYF
>-|-|TRBJ2-5|TRBV2
TGTGCCAGCAGTGACGCGCTCCAAGAGACCCAGTACTTC
CASSDALQETQYF
>-|-|TRBJ1-4|TRBV28
TGTGCCTACGGCGGGGAGGGGGAAAAACTGTTTTTT
CAYGGEGEKLFF
>-|-|TRBJ1-5|TRBV7-2
TGTGCCAGCAGCTTAGTAAGCCGGCCCCAGCATTTT
CASSLVSRPQHF
>-|-|TRBJ2-5|TRBV12-3/TRBV12-4
TGTGCCAGCAGTCCATATAGACAAGAGACCCAGTACTTC
CASSPYRQETQYF
>-|-|TRBJ2-3|TRBV6-5
TGTGCCAGCAGTCTTCTAGAGCCCGGCACAGATACGCAGTATTTT
CASSLLEPGTDTQYF
>-|-|TRBJ1-2|TRBV13
TGTGCCAGCAGCTCAGGGGAGACTAACTATGGCTACACCTTC
CASSSGETNYGYTF
>-|-|TRBJ1-2|TRBV4-1
TGCGCCAGCAGCCAAGATCTAAGACAGCCTAACTATGGCTACACCTTC
CASSQDLRQPNYGYTF
>TRBD2|few|TRBJ2-1|TRBV6-1
TGTGCCAGCAGTCCCCCGGGGGGGAGCAATGAGCAGTTCTTC
CASSPPGGSNEQFF
>-|-|TRBJ1-2|TRBV7-2
TGTGCCAGCAGCTTAACGCAGCAGGGGAGCTACACCTTC
CASSLTQQGSYTF
>TRBD1|-|TRBJ2-6|TRBV5-1
TGCGCCAGCAGCCCAGCTGATAAGACAGGGACTGGGGCCAACGTCCTGACTTTC
CASSPADKTGTGANVLTF
>-|-|TRBJ1-1|TRBV27
TGTGCCAGCAGCACCGGGGGGGCCTACACTGAAGCTTTCTTT
CASSTGGAYTEAFF
>TRBD1|-|TRBJ1-1|TRBV5-1
TGCGCCAGCAGCTCTTCGGGACAGGGTGGTACTGAAGCTTTCTTT
CASSSSGQGGTEAFF
>-|-|TRBJ1-2|TRBV19
TGTGCCAGTAGAGGAGGGGAAGGTGGGCGAGTCGTGGATGGCTACACCTTC
CASRGGEGGRVVDGYTF
>-|-|TRBJ1-2|TRBV4-2
TGTGCCAGCAGCCAAGAGTCAGGGTCGAACTATGGCTACACCTTC
CASSQESGSNYGYTF
>-|-|TRBJ1-4|TRBV7-6
TGTGCCAGCAGCCTAGACTCCGCAGGGGCCGAAAAACTGTTTTTT
CASSLDSAGAEKLFF
>-|-|TRBJ1-1|TRBV24-1
TGTGCCACCAGGGGCGGCAGGGGATACACTGAAGCTTTCTTT
CATRGGRGYTEAFF
>-|-|TRBJ2-5|TRBV24-1
TGTGCCACCAGTGACAAAAAAGCCGGGACTCAAGAGACCCAGTACTTC
CATSDKKAGTQETQYF
>TRBD2|once|TRBJ2-1|TRBV5-4
TGTGCCAGCAGCCGGACTAGCGGAGCCAACAATGAGCAGTTCTTC
CASSRTSGANNEQFF
>TRBD1|-|TRBJ1-1|TRBV19
TGTGCCAGTACCAACGACAGGGAGGCTGAAGCTTTCTTT
CASTNDREAEAFF
>-|-|TRBJ2-7|TRBV19
TGTGCCAGTAGTCGGATTACAGGGAGCTCCTACGAGCAGTACTTC
CASSRITGSSYEQYF
>-|-|TRBJ2-7|TRBV7-2
TGTGCCAGCAGCCCCTCTCTCGAGCAGTACTTC
CASSPSLEQYF
>-|-|TRBJ2-3|TRBV4-2
TGTGCCAGCAGGGGGACTAGCACAGATACGCAGTATTTT
CASRGTSTDTQYF